This TCR beta chain was found in a study of shared T cell receptors in the human thymus. CDR1 is SEHNR and CDR2 is FQNEAQ in the germline V gene (reference sequence). The CDR3 is made up of 18 amino acids. The trim removed 3 bases at V and 4 bases at J, leaving 16 bases unmatched. Profiling relied on immunoSEQ multiplex PCR, and the TCRdb table lists in-frame clones only, not all of them. The sample lists hundreds of thousands of clones; roughly 86% were seen once. The same sample was also studied in work on human thymus T cells. That study adds: Donor material was obtained from healthy Finnish infants undergoing corrective surgery for congenital heart defects. Thymic samples were excised during corrective heart operations. Related studies found that unrelated individuals share highly overlapping thymic repertoires.

The chain uses TRBV7-9 and TRBJ2-7, with 9 bases identical to TRBD2. The sequenced sample was thymocytes. The receptor's source is a boy under two years old with a congenital heart defect. The CDR3 loop reads CASSFIAGEGFYWYEQYF. The DNA of the CDR3 is TGTGCCAGCAGCTTTATAGCGGGAGAGGGTTTTTACTGGTACGAGCAGTACTTC.